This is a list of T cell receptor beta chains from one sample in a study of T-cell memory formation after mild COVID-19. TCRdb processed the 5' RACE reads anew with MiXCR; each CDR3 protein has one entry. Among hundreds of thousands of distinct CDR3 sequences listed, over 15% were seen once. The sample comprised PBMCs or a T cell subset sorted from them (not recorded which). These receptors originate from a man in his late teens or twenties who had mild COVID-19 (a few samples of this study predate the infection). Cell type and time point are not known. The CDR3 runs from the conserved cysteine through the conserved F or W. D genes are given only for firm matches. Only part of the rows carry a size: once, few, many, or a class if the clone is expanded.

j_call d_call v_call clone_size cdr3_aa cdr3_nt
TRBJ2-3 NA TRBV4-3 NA CASSQVVADTQYF TGCGCCAGCAGCCAAGTCGTAGCGGATACGCAGTATTTT
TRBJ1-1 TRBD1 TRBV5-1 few CASSFRQGVSEAFF TGCGCCAGCAGCTTTCGACAGGGAGTCTCTGAAGCTTTCTTT
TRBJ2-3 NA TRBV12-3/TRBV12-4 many CASSSSGTQYF TGTGCCAGCAGTTCATCCGGTACGCAGTATTTT
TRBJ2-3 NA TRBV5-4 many CASSPSGDTQYF TGTGCCAGCAGCCCCTCCGGGGATACGCAGTATTTT
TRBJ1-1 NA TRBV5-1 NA CASSSSLGKSEAFF TGCGCCAGCAGCAGCTCGTTGGGTAAATCTGAAGCTTTCTTT
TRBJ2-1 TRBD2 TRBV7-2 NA CASLGTSGGYNEQFF TGTGCCAGCCTCGGGACTAGCGGGGGATACAATGAGCAGTTCTTC
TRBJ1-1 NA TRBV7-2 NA CASSYRVYAEAFF TGTGCCAGCAGTTACAGGGTTTATGCTGAAGCTTTCTTT
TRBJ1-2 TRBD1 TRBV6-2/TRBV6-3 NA CASSAGGLYGYTF TGTGCCAGCTCGGCAGGGGGCCTCTATGGCTACACCTTC
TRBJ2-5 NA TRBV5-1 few CASSLTPGAETQYF TGCGCCAGCAGCTTAACTCCGGGGGCAGAGACCCAGTACTTC
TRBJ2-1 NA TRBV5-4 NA CASSLWGSDEQFF TGTGCCAGCAGCTTGTGGGGGTCCGATGAGCAGTTCTTC
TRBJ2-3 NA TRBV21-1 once CASSKRQGRATDTQYF TGTGCCAGCAGCAAAAGACAGGGGAGGGCCACAGATACGCAGTATTTT
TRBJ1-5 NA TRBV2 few CASSALAWTADYSNQPQHF TGTGCCAGCAGTGCTTTGGCCTGGACAGCCGATTATAGCAATCAGCCCCAGCATTTT
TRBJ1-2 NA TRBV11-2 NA CASSPYPHGYGYTF TGTGCCAGCAGCCCCTACCCCCACGGCTATGGCTACACCTTC
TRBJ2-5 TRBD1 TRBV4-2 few CASSSSPGGFETQYF TGTGCCAGCAGCTCCTCCCCAGGGGGCTTCGAGACCCAGTACTTC
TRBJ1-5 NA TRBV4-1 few CASSQLSNQPQHF TGCGCCAGCAGCCAACTGAGCAATCAGCCCCAGCATTTT
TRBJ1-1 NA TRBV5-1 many CASSLPMNTEAFF TGCGCCAGCAGCCTCCCCATGAACACTGAAGCTTTCTTT
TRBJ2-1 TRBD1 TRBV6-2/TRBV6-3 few CASRPGTEYNEQFF TGTGCCAGCAGACCCGGGACAGAATACAATGAGCAGTTCTTC
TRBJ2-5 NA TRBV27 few CASAPRGEETQYF TGTGCCAGCGCCCCCCGAGGGGAAGAGACCCAGTACTTC
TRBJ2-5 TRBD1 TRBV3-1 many CASSLGQGPQETQYF TGTGCCAGCAGCCTCGGACAGGGGCCCCAAGAGACCCAGTACTTC
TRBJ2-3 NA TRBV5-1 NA CASSASLDSDTQYF TGCGCCAGCAGCGCCAGCTTGGACTCAGATACGCAGTATTTT
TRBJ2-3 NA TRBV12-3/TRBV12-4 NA CASTTSTDTQYF TGTGCCAGCACCACGAGCACAGATACGCAGTATTTT
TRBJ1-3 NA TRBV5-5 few CASSLAAMSEGNTIYF TGTGCCAGCAGCTTGGCCGCGATGTCTGAGGGAAACACCATATATTTT
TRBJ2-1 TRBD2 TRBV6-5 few CASSRLAGGTNEQFF TGTGCCAGCAGTCGACTAGCGGGGGGGACCAATGAGCAGTTCTTC
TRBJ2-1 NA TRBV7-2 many CASGSFGNEQFF TGTGCCAGCGGGTCCTTCGGGAATGAGCAGTTCTTC
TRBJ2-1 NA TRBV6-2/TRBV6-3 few CASRTKGLSGPGNEQFF TGTGCCAGCAGGACTAAAGGGCTTAGCGGTCCGGGCAATGAGCAGTTCTTC
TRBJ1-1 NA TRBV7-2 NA CASSETVNTEAFF TGTGCCAGCAGCGAAACTGTGAACACTGAAGCTTTCTTT
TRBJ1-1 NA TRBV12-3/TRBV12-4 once CASSFTEEAFF TGTGCCAGCAGTTTCACGGAGGAAGCTTTCTTT
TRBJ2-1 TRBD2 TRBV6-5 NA CASSYLGLAGNNEQFF TGTGCCAGCAGTTACCTCGGACTAGCGGGGAACAATGAGCAGTTCTTC